This T cell receptor (beta chain) was observed in a study of somatic mutations in T cells in chronic GVHD (dated by TCRdb to between 2020 and 2021). For sorting, staining was done with anti-CD3, anti-CD4, anti-CD8 and a Vbeta20 antibody from the IOTest Beta Mark kit on a FACSAria III, reaching purity above 98%. Peripheral blood was collected in sodium heparin tubes and mononuclear cells were isolated by Ficoll-Paque PLUS density gradient centrifugation. CD4+ Vbeta20+, CD4+ Vbeta20-, and CD8+ T cell fractions were FACS-sorted before TCRbeta deep sequencing. Of note for this clone: Which antigen it targets is not known. The record has no base qualities; no much larger clone is one base away.

Genomic DNA was isolated and then used for the TCRbeta deep sequencing. The immunoSEQ assay, provided as a commercial service, was used for TCRbeta CDR3 sequencing and initial data processing. The study's own analysis went as follows. IMGT was used to annotate V, D, J genes, while reads were demultiplexed, adapter and primer sequences were stripped out, and similar clones were merged through frequency-ratio clustering. TCRdb limited this immuneACCESS table to in-frame rearrangements with V and J called. A share of clones is missing; checked studies link under half to unresolved V genes, and the rest is unexplained. V and J calls and clone size are as listed in that table; D and trimming were resolved from the DNA. This sample has about 13,000 clones in its table, and 78% of those were observed once. Of the sample, about a third falls within the top ten clones. Germline trimming: 4 bases from V, 7 bases from J; junction bases outside gene matches: 6. From cysteine to phenylalanine, the CDR3 is 13 amino acids long. Just the 39-base CDR3 DNA is kept, in frame starting at base 1. Via the germline V gene (reference sequence), CDR1 is SGHNT and CDR2 YYREEE.

The rearranged segments are TRBV5-4 and TRBJ2-7; the junction holds 9 bases that match TRBD1. Material for sequencing was Vbeta20-negative CD4+ T cells from blood. The sample's cell subset or site label, decoded: CD4+ T cells sorted as TCR Vbeta20 negative by flow cytometry. The TCR was taken from a male patient in his forties or fifties with chronic graft-versus-host disease. After a transplant, the donor of the graft may account for some T cells. The CDR3 region has the sequence CASSPGTGREQYF. The base sequence is TGTGCCAGCAGCCCTGGGACAGGGCGGGAGCAGTACTTC.